The clone carrying this T cell receptor beta chain was observed a handful of times. What it binds is not known. TCRdb re-called the 5' RACE reads through MiXCR, storing one row per CDR3 protein. The profile shows over 200,000 distinct CDR3 sequences, roughly 10% of them singletons. The CDR3 extends over 15 amino acids. Germline CDR1 LNHDA, CDR2 SQIVND (reference sequence). J gave up 2 bases and V 5 bases, and 8 bases lay outside the gene matches. These data belong to a study of CD8 T cells in ankylosing spondylitis. Notes on the study in general: Earlier literature documents some of the motif variants in reactive arthritis synovial fluid and blood.

The chain has TRBV19 and TRBJ1-1; the match to TRBD1 covers 7 bases. Sequences were obtained from blood, either unsorted or a sorted T cell fraction (not recorded which). This TCR was sampled from a male donor with ankylosing spondylitis or in good health (not recorded which). The CDR3 region has the DNA TGTGCCAGTAGTCCTCAGGGACAGATAAACACTGAAGCTTTCTTT. Protein sequence: CASSPQGQINTEAFF.